These T cell receptor beta chains were read from a single sample in a study of blood T cell repertoires in COVID-19. Sequencing used immunoSEQ multiplex PCR; TCRdb keeps in-frame clones, though not all of them. The sample holds around 290,000 clones, approximately 90% seen once. The sequenced sample was PBMCs or T cells enriched from blood (not recorded which). The receptor source for this set is a woman younger than 45 who had recovered from COVID-19. CDR3s include the opening cysteine and the closing phenylalanine or tryptophan. Fields, in order: CDR3 length, J gene, D gene, clone size, V gene, CDR3 protein, CDR3 DNA. A D gene is named only where the DNA matches it firmly. Size is omitted from some rows. Given values are once, few, many or a class for expanded clones.

13	TRBJ2-2	TRBD2	.	TRBV30	CAWRPGGAGELFF	TGTGCCTGGAGGCCCGGGGGGGCCGGGGAGCTGTTTTTT
17	TRBJ1-2	TRBD1	.	TRBV18	CASSQGQATLTNYGYTF	TGTGCCAGCTCACAGGGACAGGCCACCCTAACTAACTATGGCTACACCTTC
13	TRBJ2-4	.	.	TRBV2	CASSLTTKNIQYF	TGTGCCAGCTCGTTGACAACCAAAAACATTCAGTACTTC
16	TRBJ1-1	.	.	TRBV7-2	CASSLVTLRGNTEAFF	TGTGCCAGCAGCTTAGTGACACTACGGGGGAACACTGAAGCTTTCTTT
13	TRBJ1-1	TRBD1	.	TRBV19	CATLDRGLTEAFF	TGTGCCACCTTGGACAGGGGGCTGACTGAAGCTTTCTTT
14	TRBJ1-5	TRBD1	once	TRBV27	CASSPTGAIQPQHF	TGTGCCAGCAGTCCAACAGGGGCCATTCAGCCCCAGCATTTT
14	TRBJ1-5	TRBD1	once	TRBV5-4	CASGTGGSGQPQHF	TGTGCCAGCGGGACAGGGGGATCGGGGCAGCCCCAGCATTTT
16	TRBJ2-7	.	.	TRBV7-8	CASSLVWSGAPYEQYF	TGTGCCAGCAGCTTAGTATGGTCAGGGGCTCCCTACGAGCAGTACTTC
15	TRBJ2-1	TRBD2	.	TRBV9	CASSVGLAVNNEQFF	TGTGCCAGCAGCGTAGGGCTAGCGGTAAACAATGAGCAGTTCTTC
16	TRBJ2-3	TRBD2	.	TRBV9	CASSVDLAGVTDTQYF	TGTGCCAGCAGCGTAGACCTAGCGGGAGTGACAGATACGCAGTATTTT
15	TRBJ1-1	.	.	TRBV20-1	CSASWRGGTGTEAFF	TGCAGTGCTAGTTGGAGGGGGGGAACTGGAACTGAAGCTTTCTTT
15	TRBJ2-4	TRBD1	once	TRBV6-6	CASSYSTGAKNIQYF	TGTGCCAGCAGTTACTCGACAGGGGCGAAAAACATTCAGTACTTC
14	TRBJ2-3	.	.	TRBV4-1	CASSQVLSTDTQYF	TGCGCCAGCAGCCAAGTTCTAAGCACAGATACGCAGTATTTT
16	TRBJ1-2	TRBD1	.	TRBV24-1	CATSDSTGTGNYGYTF	TGTGCCACCAGTGACTCCACGGGGACAGGGAACTATGGCTACACCTTC
17	TRBJ1-5	TRBD1	.	TRBV27	CASAGEPGQGPNQPQHF	TGTGCCAGTGCAGGGGAACCGGGACAGGGCCCTAATCAGCCCCAGCATTTT
11	TRBJ1-1	TRBD1	.	TRBV30	CSGGKNTEAFF	TGCTCAGGGGGAAAAAACACTGAAGCTTTCTTT
15	TRBJ2-7	TRBD2	.	TRBV5-1	CASSPEAGVYYEQYF	TGCGCCAGCAGCCCGGAAGCGGGAGTGTATTACGAGCAGTACTTC
18	TRBJ1-2	.	.	TRBV19	CASSIGTIDGGQDYGYTF	TGTGCCAGTAGTATAGGTACCATCGACGGGGGTCAAGACTATGGCTACACCTTC
14	TRBJ1-5	TRBD1	.	TRBV30	CAWSTDRVNQPQHF	TGTGCCTGGAGTACGGACAGGGTCAATCAGCCCCAGCATTTT
17	TRBJ2-7	TRBD2	.	TRBV7-2	CASSPKGLAGENYEQYF	TGTGCCAGCAGCCCCAAGGGACTAGCGGGAGAGAATTACGAGCAGTACTTC
15	TRBJ1-3	.	.	TRBV28	CASTVGSSSGNTIYF	TGTGCCAGCACGGTGGGGAGCAGCTCTGGAAACACCATATATTTT
14	TRBJ1-2	.	.	TRBV14	CASSQESGLYGYTF	TGTGCCAGCAGCCAAGAGTCGGGTCTCTATGGCTACACCTTC
15	TRBJ2-1	.	.	TRBV5-4	CASSLGLDSYNEQFF	TGTGCCAGCAGCTTGGGACTCGACTCCTACAATGAGCAGTTCTTC
15	TRBJ1-4	TRBD1	.	TRBV6-5	CASSHVPGQDMKLFF	TGTGCCAGCAGTCACGTCCCGGGACAGGATATGAAACTGTTTTTT
16	TRBJ2-1	.	.	TRBV7-2	CATDPTGPEGYNEQFF	TGTGCCACCGACCCGACGGGCCCTGAGGGCTACAATGAGCAGTTCTTC
14	TRBJ2-7	.	once	TRBV27	CASSLFGGGYEQYF	TGTGCCAGCAGTTTATTTGGAGGAGGCTACGAGCAGTACTTC
15	TRBJ2-3	.	.	TRBV5-1	CASSLAEGLTDTQYF	TGCGCCAGCAGCTTGGCCGAGGGTTTGACAGATACGCAGTATTTT
15	TRBJ1-6	.	.	TRBV5-8	CASSLGPGGDSPLHF	TGTGCCAGCAGCCTCGGGCCCGGAGGAGATTCACCCCTCCACTTT
13	TRBJ2-4	TRBD1	.	TRBV2	CASRLETGNIQYF	TGTGCCAGCAGGTTGGAGACAGGGAACATTCAGTACTTC
13	TRBJ2-2	.	.	TRBV10-3	CAIRQGNTGELFF	TGTGCCATCAGACAGGGGAACACCGGGGAGCTGTTTTTT
16	TRBJ1-2	.	.	TRBV5-6	CASSLGVAGGNYGYTF	TGTGCCAGCAGCTTGGGCGTCGCGGGGGGCAACTATGGCTACACCTTC
16	TRBJ1-5	.	.	TRBV6-2/TRBV6-3	CASSYTAGVSNQPQHF	TGTGCCAGCAGTTATACCGCCGGTGTTAGCAATCAGCCCCAGCATTTT
13	TRBJ1-1	.	once	TRBV5-5	CASTRAGGTEAFF	TGTGCCAGCACCCGAGCGGGTGGGACTGAAGCTTTCTTT
13	TRBJ2-5	.	once	TRBV9	CASNPGSQETQYF	TGTGCCAGCAACCCCGGGAGCCAAGAGACCCAGTACTTC
14	TRBJ2-7	TRBD2	.	TRBV5-6	CASSLLAGAYEQYF	TGTGCCAGCAGCTTACTAGCGGGGGCCTACGAGCAGTACTTC
16	TRBJ2-7	TRBD2	few	TRBV5-4	CASSSGLAGVSVEQYF	TGTGCCAGCAGCTCGGGACTAGCGGGAGTTTCTGTCGAGCAGTACTTC
16	TRBJ2-1	TRBD2	.	TRBV5-1	CASSFSGRSSYNEQFF	TGCGCCAGCAGCTTTAGCGGGAGGAGCTCCTACAATGAGCAGTTCTTC
11	TRBJ1-5	.	few	TRBV28	CASSLSQPQHF	TGTGCCAGCAGTTTAAGCCAGCCCCAGCATTTT
16	TRBJ2-5	.	.	TRBV24-1	CATSDRSTRYGETQYF	TGTGCCACCAGTGATCGTTCAACTAGGTATGGAGAGACCCAGTACTTC
15	TRBJ2-3	TRBD1	.	TRBV28	CASSPGGIGTDTQYF	TGTGCCAGCAGTCCAGGGGGAATCGGAACAGATACGCAGTATTTT
13	TRBJ1-5	.	.	TRBV20-1	CSASKGVEQPQHF	TGCAGTGCTAGTAAAGGGGTCGAACAGCCCCAGCATTTT
18	TRBJ2-7	TRBD2	.	TRBV5-6	CASSLVAWWAGVSYEQYF	TGTGCCAGCAGCTTGGTGGCTTGGTGGGCGGGGGTCTCCTACGAGCAGTACTTC
16	TRBJ2-1	TRBD2	.	TRBV5-6	CASSLRGLAGGVEQFF	TGTGCCAGCAGCTTGCGGGGACTAGCGGGAGGTGTAGAGCAGTTCTTC
14	TRBJ2-2	.	.	TRBV2	CASRRTANTGELFF	TGTGCCAGCAGGAGGACAGCTAACACCGGGGAGCTGTTTTTT
17	TRBJ1-5	TRBD1	.	TRBV19	CASRRAGGYGSNQPQHF	TGTGCCAGTAGGAGGGCAGGGGGGTACGGCAGCAATCAGCCCCAGCATTTT
20	TRBJ1-2	TRBD1	.	TRBV6-6	CASSRDRQGDYFHQNYGYTF	TGTGCCAGCAGCAGAGACCGACAGGGTGACTACTTTCACCAAAACTATGGCTACACCTTC
15	TRBJ2-3	.	.	TRBV7-8	CASSLEREWVDTQYF	TGTGCCAGCAGCTTAGAACGGGAGTGGGTGGATACGCAGTATTTT
14	TRBJ2-2	.	.	TRBV28	CASRGTANTGELFF	TGTGCCAGCAGAGGGACTGCGAACACCGGGGAGCTGTTTTTT
15	TRBJ2-7	TRBD1	.	TRBV28	CASSSSGTGTYEQYF	TGTGCCAGCAGTTCATCCGGGACAGGGACCTACGAGCAGTACTTC
11	TRBJ2-3	.	.	TRBV7-9	CASSFTGTQYF	TGTGCCAGCAGCTTCACGGGGACGCAGTATTTT
15	TRBJ1-3	.	many	TRBV19	CASSTTGISGNTIYF	TGTGCCAGTAGTACTACAGGAATATCTGGAAACACCATATATTTT
18	TRBJ2-7	TRBD2	.	TRBV28	CASSSALPSGGPSYEQYF	TGTGCCAGCAGTTCCGCCCTACCTAGCGGAGGGCCTTCCTACGAGCAGTACTTC
13	TRBJ2-7	TRBD2	.	TRBV18	CASWGTSDYEQYF	TGTGCCAGCTGGGGGACTAGCGACTACGAGCAGTACTTC
14	TRBJ1-2	.	few	TRBV9	CASTYDEGGYGYTF	TGTGCCAGCACCTATGACGAGGGTGGCTATGGCTACACCTTC
17	TRBJ1-5	.	.	TRBV10-2	CASSVMRATGLGQPQHF	TGCGCCAGCAGTGTAATGAGGGCCACAGGGCTCGGGCAGCCCCAGCATTTT
15	TRBJ2-3	TRBD2	.	TRBV19	CASRIAGGSTDTQYF	TGTGCCAGTAGGATAGCGGGAGGCAGCACAGATACGCAGTATTTT
14	TRBJ2-2	.	few	TRBV5-4	CASSRTQATGELFF	TGTGCCAGCAGCAGAACCCAGGCCACCGGGGAGCTGTTTTTT
12	TRBJ1-1	.	.	TRBV2	CASSQGRTEAFF	TGTGCCAGCAGCCAGGGTAGGACTGAAGCTTTCTTT